Following are 31 T cell receptor beta chains from one sample sequenced in a study of OX40 agonist ivuxolimab in advanced cancers. The data were produced by immunoSEQ multiplex PCR, yet TCRdb's version contains in-frame clones alone and is incomplete. The table records over 60,000 clones, approximately 85% of them present only once. This material consisted of CD4+ or CD8+ T cells sorted from blood, taken in a trial of the OX40 agonist ivuxolimab. The source is an adult with an advanced solid tumor such as melanoma, head and neck, liver or kidney cancer.

The CDR3 region has the DNA TGTGCCAGTAGTATTAAAGGCCCTGGAACCAATCAGCCCCAGCATTTT. Amino acid sequence: CASSIKGPGTNQPQHF. The chain carries TRBV19 and TRBJ1-5; no clear D gene. The V end lost 3 bases, the J end lost 3 bases, and 15 bases lay between the germline ends. This CDR3 has 16 residues. Germline V lookup: CDR1 LNHDA, CDR2 SQIVND (reference sequence). Complete variable domain (other parts from reference TRBV19 and TRBJ1-5): DGGITQSPKYLFRKEGQNVTLSCEQNLNHDAMYWYRQDPGQGLRLIYYSQIVNDFQKGDIAEGYSVSREKKESFPLTVTSAQKNPTAFYLCASSIKGPGTNQPQHFGDGTRLSIL.

In regard to this clone: A read error may account for a junction end that differs from germline. The V gene is TRBV18, the J gene TRBJ2-7, with a possible D match to TRBD2 (6 bases). Looked up from germline, CDR1 is KGHSH and CDR2 is LQKENI. This CDR3 spans 14 amino acids. In DNA form, the CDR3 reads TGTGCCAGCTCACCATTGGGACTTCCCTATGAGCAGTACTTC. It specifies CASSPLGLPYEQYF.

This rearrangement joins TRBV6-5 to TRBJ1-6; D ambiguous. Trimming left V 1 base short and J 7 bases short, with 5 bases between. CDR1 MNHEY and CDR2 SVGAGI come from the germline V gene. The CDR3 is 13 amino acids. In nucleotides, the CDR3 is TGTGCCAGCAGTTACTTCCAGAATTCACCCCTCCACTTT. Translated: CASSYFQNSPLHF.

This chain connects TRBV19 to TRBJ2-2; D not resolved. The germline V and J ends were trimmed by 3 bases and 1 base, with 6 bases remaining between them. CDR1 is LNHDA, CDR2 SQIVND, per germline (reference sequence). The CDR3 loop spans 14 amino acids. CDR3: CASSIRMNTGELFF. CDR3 DNA sequence: TGTGCCAGTAGTATCAGGATGAACACCGGGGAGCTGTTTTTT.

V and J are TRBV7-8 and TRBJ2-7; no firm D call. Trimming removed 5 bases at V and 2 bases at J, with 13 bases between. This CDR3 has 14 amino acids. The germline gives CDR1 SGHVS, CDR2 FQNEAQ. CDR3 region: CASSPRQYTYEQYF. The CDR3 region has the DNA TGTGCCAGCAGCCCGCGACAATATACCTACGAGCAGTACTTC.

The gene calls are TRBV5-1 and TRBJ2-1; a possible D gene is TRBD1 (6 bases). The CDR3 is 14 amino acids. Deletions cut 3 bases from V and 3 bases from J, with 10 bases between. Germline loops: CDR1 SGHRS, CDR2 YFSETQ. The CDR3 DNA is TGCGCCAGCAGCTCCGGACAGAACTACAATGAGCAGTTCTTC. Its protein is CASSSGQNYNEQFF. The full variable domain, with the rest looked up from reference TRBV5-1 and TRBJ2-1, is KAGVTQTPRYLIKTRGQQVTLSCSPISGHRSVSWYQQTPGQGLQFLFEYFSETQRNKGNFPGRFSGRQFSNSRSEMNVSTLELGDSALYLCASSSGQNYNEQFFGPGTRLTVL.

This clone was found once. The gene calls are TRBV4-3 and TRBJ1-6; TRBD1 agrees at 8 bases. This CDR3 is built from 17 residues. Trimming cost V 4 bases and J 5 bases; bases outside gene matches: 10. Germline V gene sequence: CDR1 LGHNA, CDR2 YSLEER. CDR3 nucleotides: TGCGCCAGCAGCCCCATAGGTGGACAGGGCGATAATTCACCCCTCCACTTT. This translates into CASSPIGGQGDNSPLHF.

This rearrangement joins TRBV5-1 to TRBJ2-5, with TRBD1 as a possible D gene (5 bases). The CDR3 length is 15 residues. From germline, CDR1 is SGHRS and CDR2 YFSETQ. V was shortened by 4 bases and J by 0 bases, with 13 bases between the two germline ends. CDR3: CASSLNAGNQETQYF. The CDR3 DNA reads as TGCGCCAGCAGCCTCAACGCAGGGAACCAAGAGACCCAGTACTTC.

The gene calls are TRBV6-5 and TRBJ2-7; no clear D gene. Trimming removed 8 bases at V and 1 base at J, with 9 bases between. The CDR3 runs 12 residues. From germline, CDR1 is MNHEY and CDR2 SVGAGI. CDR3 protein: CASSERSYEQYF. CDR3 DNA sequence: TGTGCCAGCTCCGAGAGGTCCTACGAGCAGTACTTC.

The CDR3 protein is CASSVEAAGNTIYF. The CDR3 bases are TGTGCCAGCAGTGTGGAGGCGGCTGGAAACACCATATATTTT. V and J are TRBV2 and TRBJ1-3; D is unclear. CDR3 size: 14 residues. Germline CDR1 reads SNHLY; CDR2 reads FYNNEI. V was clipped by 4 bases and J by 2 bases, with 9 bases between them.

This clone was found a few times. This chain uses TRBV4-1 with TRBJ1-2; D gene uncertain. Looked up from germline, CDR1 is MGHRA and CDR2 is YSYEKL. The V and J ends lost 2 bases and 8 bases respectively, with 12 bases between them. The CDR3 totals 13 residues. This CDR3 is CASSQQARYGYTF. The CDR3 bases are TGCGCCAGCAGCCAACAGGCGCGGTACGGCTACACCTTC.

The V and J genes are TRBV21-1 and TRBJ1-5. TRBV21-1 is flagged as a pseudogene. There are 18 residues in the CDR3. CDR3 in DNA: TGTGCCAGCAGCACTGGGGAGGAGGGGAGAAATAGCAATCAGCCCCAGCATTTT. Its translation: CASSTGEEGRNSNQPQHF.

The chain employs TRBV7-2 and TRBJ2-3, with D unresolved. The CDR3 runs 16 residues. Germline values: CDR1 SGHTA, CDR2 FQGNSA. V was cut by 5 bases and J by 0 bases, with 15 bases left in between. CDR3: CASSPTPQLSTDTQYF. CDR3 bases: TGTGCCAGCAGCCCAACCCCTCAACTAAGCACAGATACGCAGTATTTT. Filled out from reference TRBV7-2 and TRBJ2-3, the complete variable domain reads GAGVSQSPSNKVTEKGKDVELRCDPISGHTALYWYRQSLGQGLEFLIYFQGNSAPDKSGLPSDRFSAERTGGSVSTLTIQRTQQEDSAVYLCASSPTPQLSTDTQYFGPGTRLTVL.

The chain is built from TRBV19 and TRBJ1-2; D is unresolved. The germline V gene encodes CDR1 LNHDA and CDR2 SQIVND (reference sequence). The CDR3 is 13 amino acids. The V and J ends lost 1 base and 6 bases respectively, with 9 bases between them. The CDR3 reads CASSIAGPDGYTF. CDR3 nucleotide sequence: TGTGCCAGTAGTATAGCAGGACCCGATGGCTACACCTTC.

In this sample, this clone turned up a few times. J is TRBJ2-1 and V is TRBV5-4; 7 bases align to TRBD2. Trimming removed 0 bases from V and 0 bases from J; junction bases left unmatched: 6. Germline V gives CDR1 SGHNT, CDR2 YYREEE (reference sequence). The CDR3 consists of 17 residues. This CDR3 reads CASSLGSGLSSYNEQFF. CDR3 coding DNA: TGTGCCAGCAGCTTGGGTAGCGGGCTGAGCTCCTACAATGAGCAGTTCTTC.

V is TRBV11-2 and J is TRBJ1-1; D call uncertain. Trimming took off 5 bases at V and 4 bases at J, with 8 bases between the two ends. Looked up from germline, CDR1 is SGHAT and CDR2 is FQNNGV. This CDR3 has 12 amino acids. This CDR3 is CASSGAATEAFF. The CDR3 DNA follows: TGTGCCAGCAGCGGAGCGGCCACTGAAGCTTTCTTT.

This chain joins TRBV18 and TRBJ2-5, with TRBD2 matching 8 bases. Germline CDR1 reads KGHSH; CDR2 reads LQKENI. The junction had 7 bases not matched to a gene; V was cut back by 2 bases and J by 2 bases. This CDR3 spans 16 amino acids. CDR3 amino acids: CASSPLQRGNQETQYF. DNA for the CDR3: TGTGCCAGCTCACCATTGCAGCGGGGGAATCAAGAGACCCAGTACTTC.

The gene calls are TRBV6-5 and TRBJ1-3; 9 bases align to TRBD1. Unmatched junction bases numbered 5, after V lost 7 bases and J lost 4 bases. There are 14 residues in the CDR3. Germline CDR1 is MNHEY and CDR2 is SVGAGI. The CDR3 DNA reads TGTGCCAGCATGGGACAGGGATCCGGAAACACCATATATTTT. Its translation is CASMGQGSGNTIYF.

The chain has TRBV18 and TRBJ1-5, with a tentative D call TRBD1 (5 bases). V was pared by 2 bases and J by 10 bases, with 15 bases between. CDR1 is KGHSH, CDR2 LQKENI, per germline. The CDR3 has 14 residues. CDR3 residues: CASSPWGRESPQHF. In DNA form, the CDR3 reads TGTGCCAGCTCACCATGGGGCCGGGAATCACCCCAGCATTTT.

In its sample, this clone was seen once. The chain combines TRBV5-8 with TRBJ2-2, with 7 positions matching TRBD1. The CDR3 consists of 16 residues. V gave up 8 bases and J gave up 0 bases; unmatched junction bases: 10. Germline CDR1 SGHTS, CDR2 YDEGEE. The CDR3 region has the DNA TGTGCCAGGATGACCTTGACAGGGCCGAACACCGGGGAGCTGTTTTTT. It encodes CARMTLTGPNTGELFF.

The chain has TRBV7-9 and TRBJ2-3; no firm D call. Germline V lookup: CDR1 SEHNR, CDR2 FQNEAQ (reference sequence). Trimming cost V 0 bases and J 8 bases, with 15 bases left between them. CDR3 length: 15 residues. CDR3 DNA: TGTGCCAGCAGCTTAGCGGAAGGACGAACGGGTACGCAGTATTTT. Its translation: CASSLAEGRTGTQYF.

V usage is TRBV7-8 and J usage is TRBJ2-3; 12 bases agree with TRBD2. V was clipped by 7 bases and J by 4 bases; unmatched bases: 9. From germline, CDR1 is SGHVS and CDR2 FQNEAQ. The CDR3 is 16 residues long. CDR3 DNA: TGTGCCAGCATAGGACTAGCGGGGTGGGGTGCAGATACGCAGTATTTT. It encodes CASIGLAGWGADTQYF. The full variable domain, its missing parts supplied by reference TRBV7-8 and TRBJ2-3, is GAGVSQSPRYKVAKRGQDVALRCDPISGHVSLFWYQQALGQGPEFLTYFQNEAQLDKSGLPSDRFFAERPEGSVSTLKIQRTQQEDSAVYLCASIGLAGWGADTQYFGPGTRLTVL.

This chain uses TRBV18 with TRBJ2-1; 7 bases align to TRBD2. Trimming at V came to 2 bases and at J to 4 bases, leaving 8 bases not matched to a gene. There are 16 residues in the CDR3. Germline assignment: CDR1 KGHSH and CDR2 LQKENI. The CDR3 DNA follows: TGTGCCAGCTCACCATTTATGGGGGGGGAGTACAATGAGCAGTTCTTC. Amino acid sequence: CASSPFMGGEYNEQFF.

This clone was recorded once. This rearrangement joins TRBV5-4 to TRBJ2-7, with no clear D. The CDR3 runs 12 residues. Germline V gene data show CDR1 as SGHNT and CDR2 as YYREEE (reference sequence). The V end lost 4 bases, the J end lost 6 bases, and 11 bases lay between the germline ends. The CDR3 is CASSPRVGEQYF. Here the CDR3 DNA reads TGTGCCAGCAGCCCTAGGGTGGGCGAGCAGTACTTC.

The chain uses TRBV2 and TRBJ2-5; tentative D call: TRBD2 (5 bases). The germline V gene has CDR1 SNHLY and CDR2 FYNNEI. Trimming pared 2 bases from V and 11 bases from J, leaving 21 bases between. The CDR3 has 15 amino acids. The CDR3 sequence: CASSEYGGRVGFQYF. CDR3 nucleotide sequence: TGTGCCAGCAGTGAATATGGTGGGCGGGTCGGGTTTCAGTACTTC.

The J gene is TRBJ2-5, the V gene TRBV7-6; tentatively, D is TRBD1 or TRBD2 (5 bases each). This CDR3 is built from 14 residues. The V gene lost 1 base and the J gene lost 5 bases, with 11 bases spanning the gap. Looked up from germline, CDR1 is SGHVS and CDR2 is FNYEAQ. CDR3 sequence: CASSLVRDGETQYF. The CDR3 DNA reads as TGTGCCAGCAGCTTAGTACGGGACGGGGAGACCCAGTACTTC.

This chain uses TRBV25-1 with TRBJ2-2; 7 nucleotides line up with TRBD1. CDR3 size: 15 residues. Per germline, CDR1 MGHDK and CDR2 SYGVNS. The V and J ends lost 5 bases and 0 bases, in that order; junction bases with no gene match: 3. CDR3 sequence: CASSLQGANTGELFF. The CDR3 DNA reads as TGTGCCAGCAGTCTTCAGGGGGCGAACACCGGGGAGCTGTTTTTT. Together with reference TRBV25-1 and TRBJ2-2, the CDR3 gives the full variable domain: EADIYQTPRYLVIGTGKKITLECSQTMGHDKMYWYQQDPGMELHLIHYSYGVNSTEKGDLSSESTVSRIRTEHFPLTLESARPSHTSQYLCASSLQGANTGELFFGEGSRLTVL.

This rearrangement joins TRBV6-5 to TRBJ2-3; TRBD1 agrees at 9 bases. V was clipped by 4 bases and J by 4 bases; unmatched bases: 9. The CDR3 sequence is 16 residues long. Germline-derived CDR1 and CDR2 are MNHEY and SVGAGI. CDR3 in amino acids: CASSFQDRGKADTQYF. The CDR3 region has the DNA TGTGCCAGCAGTTTCCAAGACAGGGGGAAAGCAGATACGCAGTATTTT.

The genes are TRBV6-1 and TRBJ2-7; TRBD1 matches at 7 bases. J lost 4 bases, V lost 5 bases, and 8 bases had no gene match. CDR1 and CDR2 from the germline V gene are MNHNS and SASEGT. This CDR3 is 14 amino acids long. The CDR3 protein is CASSRHGTEYEQYF. The CDR3 DNA sequence: TGTGCCAGCAGTAGACACGGGACAGAATACGAGCAGTACTTC.

Note on this clone: The junction does not match germline at one end; this may be a read error. The rearrangement uses TRBV11-2 and TRBJ2-1, with 8 positions matching TRBD2. Germline V lookup: CDR1 SGHAT, CDR2 FQNNGV. The CDR3 loop spans 15 amino acids. CDR3 amino acids: CASGLGAGVRNEQFF. The CDR3 bases are TGTGCCAGCGGCTTAGGAGCGGGGGTGAGAAATGAGCAGTTCTTC.

Turning to this clone: The sample contains more than one DNA sequence encoding this CDR3. The chain recombines TRBV30 with TRBJ1-5, with D unresolved. Germline V gene sequence: CDR1 GTSNPN, CDR2 SVGIG (reference sequence). CDR3 length equals 13 residues. The V end was cut by 0 bases, the J end by 1 base, with 4 bases between. The CDR3 region has the DNA TGTGCCTGGAGTGTACACAGCAATCAGCCCCAGCATTTT. Protein: CAWSVHSNQPQHF.